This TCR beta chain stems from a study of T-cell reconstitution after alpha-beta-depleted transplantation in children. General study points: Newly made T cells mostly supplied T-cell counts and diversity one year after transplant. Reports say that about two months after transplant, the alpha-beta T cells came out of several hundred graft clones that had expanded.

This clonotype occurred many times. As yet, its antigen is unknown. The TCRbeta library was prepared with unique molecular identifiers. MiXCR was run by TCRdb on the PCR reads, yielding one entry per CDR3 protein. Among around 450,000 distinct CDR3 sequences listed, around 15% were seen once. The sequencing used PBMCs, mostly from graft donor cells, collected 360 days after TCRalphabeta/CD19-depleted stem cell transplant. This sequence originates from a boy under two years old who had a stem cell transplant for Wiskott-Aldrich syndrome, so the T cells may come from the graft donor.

CDR3 sequence (DNA): TGCGCCAGCAGCTTGGAAGGGGCCTACGAGCAGTACTTC. This gives the protein CASSLEGAYEQYF. The genes are TRBV5-1 and TRBJ2-7; D perhaps matches TRBD1 (5 bases). CDR3 length: 13 amino acids. The germline V gene has CDR1 SGHRS and CDR2 YFSETQ. With 0 bases removed from V and 2 bases from J, the gap between germline ends came to 6 bases.